This TCR beta chain was sequenced in a study of regulatory T cells in long-lasting Graves disease. According to the study, TCR beta libraries were built with iRepertoire HTBI primers and CDR3-region Arm-PCR. TCRdb redid the calling of the multiplex PCR reads with MiXCR, one entry per CDR3 protein. Counted here are some 330,000 distinct CDR3 sequences, approximately 10% occurring once; the ten biggest clones make up around 18%. The CDR3 extends over 15 amino acids. CDR1 and CDR2 from the germline V gene are SGHVS and FQNEAQ. With respect to this clonotype: It is likely a read error: a sequence one base away is far more abundant.

Time point here: newly diagnosed GD, antithyroid drugs for less than 3 months. PBMC-extracted RNA yielded the TCR library. The same sample was also studied in work on T cells in Graves' hyperthyroidism and ophthalmopathy. That publication notes: Initially, a first-round RT-PCR of the TCR CDR3 employed the HTBI primer set.

The TCR sequence derives from a woman between 18 and 29 years old with Graves disease. The specimen was peripheral blood mononuclear cells (PBMCs), collected at new diagnosis, from a patient treated with antithyroid drugs. The chain links TRBV7-8 to TRBJ2-6; TRBD1 might be the D (5 bases). The CDR3 sequence is CASTHGNSGANVMTF. CDR3 DNA: TGTGCCAGCACCCATGGGAACTCTGGGGCCAACGTCATGACTTTC.